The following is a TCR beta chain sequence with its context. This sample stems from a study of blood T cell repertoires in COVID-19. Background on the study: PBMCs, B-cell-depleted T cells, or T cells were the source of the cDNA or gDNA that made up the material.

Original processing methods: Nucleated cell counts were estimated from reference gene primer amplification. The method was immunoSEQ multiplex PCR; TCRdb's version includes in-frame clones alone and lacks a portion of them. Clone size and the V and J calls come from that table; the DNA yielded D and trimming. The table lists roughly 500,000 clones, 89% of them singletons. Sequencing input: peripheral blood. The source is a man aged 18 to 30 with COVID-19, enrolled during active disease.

The CDR3 is CATGGIGDSYGYTF. DNA for the CDR3: TGCGCCACCGGGGGGATAGGAGATTCCTATGGCTACACCTTC. The chain couples TRBV10-2 to TRBJ1-2, with a possible D match to TRBD1 (5 bases). This CDR3 region has 14 residues. Trimming removed 10 bases from V and 4 bases from J, with 19 bases in between. From germline, CDR1 is WSHSY and CDR2 SAAADI.